Listed below are T cell receptor beta chains from one sample, sequenced in a study of CXCR3-negative and CXCR3-positive naive CD8 T cells. From the 5' RACE reads, TCRdb lists one entry per CDR3 protein and no DNA. The sample shows about 98,000 distinct CDR3 sequences, and about 1% sits with its ten largest clones. Specimen: naive CXCR3+ CD8+ T cells from blood. All receptors come from a human donor in good health. Some clones in this sample may be carry-over from other donors' samples. Each CDR3 is given with its conserved first and last residue.

v_gene: TRBV28; j_gene: TRBJ1-1; CDR3aa: CASSPGPNTEAFF
v_gene: TRBV28; j_gene: TRBJ2-7; CDR3aa: CASSLPWGKPYEQYF
v_gene: TRBV19; j_gene: TRBJ2-1; CDR3aa: CASSGGVEQFF
v_gene: TRBV29-1; j_gene: TRBJ2-7; CDR3aa: CSVEGNRASNEQYF
v_gene: TRBV29-1; j_gene: TRBJ2-7; CDR3aa: CSGGGGIYEQYF
v_gene: TRBV5-1; j_gene: TRBJ2-1; CDR3aa: CASNPRGWEGRSYNEQFF
v_gene: TRBV7-8; j_gene: TRBJ2-3; CDR3aa: CASSLLAGGTDTQYF
v_gene: TRBV4-1; j_gene: TRBJ2-5; CDR3aa: CASSHHPDRVQETQYF
v_gene: TRBV7-6; j_gene: TRBJ2-1; CDR3aa: CASSSRQGLDNEQFF
v_gene: TRBV7-9; j_gene: TRBJ1-2; CDR3aa: CASSNPTGRMDYGYTF
v_gene: TRBV5-1; j_gene: TRBJ1-1; CDR3aa: CASSFSDKGMGEAFF
v_gene: TRBV12-3/TRBV12-4; j_gene: TRBJ1-6; CDR3aa: CASSQQGRVHSPLHF
v_gene: TRBV6-1; j_gene: TRBJ2-1; CDR3aa: CASSDAIAGSSYNEQFF
v_gene: TRBV11-2; j_gene: TRBJ2-2; CDR3aa: CASSLVYGTADENTGELFF
v_gene: TRBV29-1; j_gene: TRBJ2-7; CDR3aa: CSVWGMSHEQYF
v_gene: TRBV10-3; j_gene: TRBJ2-1; CDR3aa: CAINPGSDEQFF
v_gene: TRBV12-5; j_gene: TRBJ2-5; CDR3aa: CASGLRERGEETQYF
v_gene: TRBV10-3; j_gene: TRBJ2-7; CDR3aa: CAISEPGLAGVEQYF
v_gene: TRBV7-9; j_gene: TRBJ2-5; CDR3aa: CASSSAGGLHQETRYF
v_gene: TRBV7-8; j_gene: TRBJ2-7; CDR3aa: CASSLQGTKPYEQYF
v_gene: TRBV13; j_gene: TRBJ2-3; CDR3aa: CASSTRTPSPTDTQYF